The 14 T cell receptor beta chains in this list originate from one sample, sequenced in a study of monozygotic twins with inflammatory bowel disease. From the 5' RACE reads, TCRdb lists one entry per CDR3 protein and no DNA. The repertoire table contains some 150,000 distinct CDR3 sequences. Sequencing was carried out using blood. These TCRs come from a human donor with ulcerative colitis or Crohn's disease, or a healthy co-twin of an affected twin (not recorded which).

The V gene is TRBV12-3 or TRBV12-4, the J gene TRBJ1-5. This CDR3 region has 15 residues. CDR3 sequence: CASSPSGLGNQPQHF.

This chain connects TRBV4-3 to TRBJ1-1; TCRdb selects TRBD1, and the lack of DNA leaves this call unchecked. CDR1 and CDR2 from the germline V gene are LGHNA and YSLEER. This CDR3 has 17 residues. Here the CDR3 reads CASSQVVLETGDTEAFF.

The chain links TRBV7-3 to TRBJ2-1. The CDR3 extends over 12 amino acids. Germline CDR1 reads SGHTA; CDR2 reads FQGTGA. The CDR3 protein is CASSLNSYEQFF.

The genes are TRBV2 and TRBJ1-1; the D gene TCRdb calls, TRBD1, cannot be checked with no DNA. Per the germline V gene, CDR1 is SNHLY and CDR2 is FYNNEI. The CDR3 has 15 residues. The CDR3 loop is CASVKEGGMNTEAFF.

The rearrangement links TRBV25-1 to TRBJ2-3. Germline CDR1 reads MGHDK; CDR2 reads SYGVNS. The CDR3 runs to 11 residues. The CDR3 here is CASSELDTQYF.

The chain carries TRBV29-1 and TRBJ1-2; the D gene TCRdb calls, TRBD1, cannot be checked with no DNA. This CDR3 spans 14 amino acids. Germline V gene lookup returns CDR1 SQVTM and CDR2 ANQGSEA. Here the CDR3 reads CSVETGLNRDGYTF.

The chain is built from TRBV11-2 and TRBJ1-4. The germline CDR1 and CDR2 sequences are SGHAT and FQNNGV. CDR3 length equals 14 residues. CDR3 protein: CASSRGGTNEKLFF.

The chain uses TRBV13 and TRBJ1-2; TCRdb's assignment of TRBD1 cannot be checked, as there is no DNA. The CDR3 consists of 23 residues. The germline V gene encodes CDR1 PRHDT and CDR2 FYEKMQ (reference sequence). The CDR3 reads CASILPPPRGPGQGHSSNYGYTF.

This CDR3 reads CASLTRTGTDTQYF. The chain employs TRBV18 and TRBJ2-3; absent DNA, TCRdb's TRBD1 call cannot be checked. CDR1 and CDR2 from the germline V gene are KGHSH and LQKENI. The CDR3 consists of 14 residues.

This chain links TRBV5-1 with TRBJ2-7; lacking DNA, the TRBD2 call made by TCRdb goes unchecked. This CDR3 spans 17 amino acids. Germline CDR1 reads SGHRS; CDR2 reads YFSETQ. CDR3 residues: CASSWHSIGTAGYEQYF.

The chain links TRBV28 to TRBJ2-7. The CDR3 contains 14 residues. Per germline, CDR1 MDHEN and CDR2 SYDVKM. The CDR3 spells CASSLDLSSYEQYF.

The chain couples TRBV7-2 to TRBJ2-7; TCRdb's D call of TRBD1 is untestable without DNA. CDR3 size: 14 residues. Germline CDR1 and CDR2: SGHTA and FQGNSA. The CDR3 is CASSYTGTVYEQYF.

The J gene is TRBJ2-4, the V gene TRBV6-1; TCRdb calls TRBD1, which cannot be checked without DNA. CDR1 is MNHNS, CDR2 SASEGT, per germline. This CDR3 region has 14 residues. The CDR3: CASKGWDSKNIQYF.

The V gene is TRBV12-3 or TRBV12-4, the J gene TRBJ2-7. The CDR3 is 14 amino acids. The CDR3 loop reads CASSLYRVSYEQYF.